This T cell receptor beta chain was found in a study of T cell changes during pregnancy in multiple sclerosis. TCRdb's copy holds only in-frame clones and misses some; the assay was immunoSEQ multiplex PCR. The sample comprises about 51,000 clones, roughly 93% of which are singletons, and about 1.9% rests with the top ten. The CDR3 extends over 15 amino acids. After removal of 0 bases from V and 7 bases from J, the junction contained 3 bases not matched to a gene. CDR1 is SGHRS, CDR2 YFSETQ, per germline. Sample: peripheral blood, taken in the second trimester of pregnancy. The chain links TRBV5-1 to TRBJ2-1; 11 bases fit TRBD2. The sequence was obtained from a female donor with multiple sclerosis, enrolled in a pregnancy study. The CDR3 spells CASSLDSGRANEQFF. DNA for the CDR3: TGCGCCAGCAGCTTGGATAGCGGGAGGGCGAATGAGCAGTTCTTC.